This T cell receptor (beta chain) was retrieved from a study of blood T cells in healthy people across ages. The study, taken as a whole, reports: Naive CD4+ cell counts and diversity both ran higher in long-lived than in aged donors. Age showed a roughly linear inverse relationship with TCR beta diversity per million T cells.

This clonotype was detected a few times. Its antigen is not known. PBMCs numbering at least 6 million were isolated per sample. Using a J-beta primer mix together with a sample-barcoded 5' primer, a second PCR was run for about 7 to 12 cycles. Each CDR3 protein gets one entry after TCRdb re-called the 5' RACE reads with MiXCR. This sample has fewer than 2,000,000 distinct CDR3 sequences, with roughly 32% found just once. Germline V gene data show CDR1 as SGHVS and CDR2 as FQNEAQ. The CDR3 sequence is 14 residues long. V lost 3 bases and J lost 6, with 13 bases in between. The V gene is TRBV7-8, the J gene TRBJ2-3; no clear D. The sequence derives from a woman aged 25 to 39 in good health. Specimen: blood. CDR3 residues: CASSLGPSEDTQYF. CDR3 nucleotide sequence: TGTGCCAGCAGCTTGGGCCCGTCCGAGGATACGCAGTATTTT.